A selection of T cell receptor beta chains follows, all from one sample in a study of early T cells in non-severe SARS-CoV-2 infection. From the 5' RACE reads, TCRdb called clonotypes with MiXCR, one entry per CDR3 protein. Of tens of thousands of distinct CDR3 sequences in the sample, around 4.3% are singletons; the top ten hold around 20%. Input material: whole blood. Every receptor here comes from an adult who was a healthcare worker with PCR-confirmed SARS-CoV-2 infection or an uninfected control (not recorded which). CDR3s include the opening cysteine and the closing phenylalanine or tryptophan. D genes are given only for firm matches. Size tells how often a clone was seen (once, few, many) or the class of an expanded clone, and some rows leave it out.

CDR3 protein: CASRGDRGQPKAEAFF
CDR3 DNA: TGTGCCAGCAGGGGAGACAGGGGGCAACCGAAAGCTGAAGCTTTCTTT
V gene: TRBV2
clone size: many
J gene: TRBJ1-1
D gene: TRBD1

CDR3 protein: CASSQDSVSGAGELFF
CDR3 DNA: TGCGCCAGCAGCCAAGATTCGGTGTCCGGGGCCGGGGAGCTGTTTTTT
V gene: TRBV4-3
clone size: many
J gene: TRBJ2-2
D gene: -

CDR3 protein: CASSRGQGIYEQYF
CDR3 DNA: TGTGCCAGCAGCCGAGGACAGGGTATCTACGAGCAGTACTTC
V gene: TRBV6-6
clone size: many
J gene: TRBJ2-7
D gene: TRBD1

CDR3 protein: CASVATGRKQYF
CDR3 DNA: TGTGCCAGCGTGGCTACCGGACGAAAGCAGTACTTC
V gene: TRBV28
clone size: -
J gene: TRBJ2-7
D gene: -

CDR3 protein: CASSFSREKLFF
CDR3 DNA: TGTGCCAGCAGTTTTAGTAGAGAAAAACTGTTTTTT
V gene: TRBV12-3/TRBV12-4
clone size: many
J gene: TRBJ1-4
D gene: -

CDR3 protein: CASSRSRETFF
CDR3 DNA: TGTGCCAGCAGCCGCAGCAGGGAAACTTTCTTT
V gene: TRBV28
clone size: few
J gene: TRBJ1-1
D gene: -

CDR3 protein: CASSGRQGRDGYTF
CDR3 DNA: TGTGCCAGCAGTGGCAGACAGGGGAGGGATGGCTACACCTTC
V gene: TRBV12-3/TRBV12-4
clone size: many
J gene: TRBJ1-2
D gene: TRBD1

CDR3 protein: CSAYRGSHYEQYF
CDR3 DNA: TGCAGTGCGTATCGGGGCTCCCACTACGAGCAGTACTTC
V gene: TRBV20-1
clone size: many
J gene: TRBJ2-7
D gene: -

CDR3 protein: CASSRNIETQPQHF
CDR3 DNA: TGTGCCAGCAGCCGCAACATAGAGACCCAGCCCCAGCATTTT
V gene: TRBV6-2/TRBV6-3
clone size: few
J gene: TRBJ1-5
D gene: -

CDR3 protein: CASSARRIVGASPLHF
CDR3 DNA: TGTGCCAGCAGCGCTCGACGGATTGTTGGAGCTTCACCCCTCCACTTT
V gene: TRBV3-1
clone size: many
J gene: TRBJ1-6
D gene: -

CDR3 protein: CASSSGGIGNTIYF
CDR3 DNA: TGTGCCAGCAGTTCAGGGGGCATTGGAAACACCATATATTTT
V gene: TRBV12-3/TRBV12-4
clone size: many
J gene: TRBJ1-3
D gene: TRBD1

CDR3 protein: CASSLDRAPKTTSSDTQYF
CDR3 DNA: TGTGCCAGCAGCCTAGACAGGGCCCCGAAAACAACTTCGTCAGATACGCAGTATTTT
V gene: TRBV11-2
clone size: few
J gene: TRBJ2-3
D gene: TRBD1

CDR3 protein: CASSLGIGGDTQYF
CDR3 DNA: TGTGCCAGCAGCTTAGGGATCGGGGGAGATACGCAGTATTTT
V gene: TRBV7-3
clone size: -
J gene: TRBJ2-3
D gene: -

CDR3 protein: CASRRTGANVLTF
CDR3 DNA: TGTGCCAGTAGGCGAACTGGGGCCAACGTCCTGACTTTC
V gene: TRBV19
clone size: many
J gene: TRBJ2-6
D gene: -

CDR3 protein: CASKGANSYEQYF
CDR3 DNA: TGTGCCTCCAAGGGGGCGAACTCCTACGAGCAGTACTTC
V gene: TRBV28
clone size: many
J gene: TRBJ2-7
D gene: TRBD1

CDR3 protein: CASSRDSYTGELFF
CDR3 DNA: TGTGCCAGCAGCCGGGACAGCTACACCGGGGAGCTGTTTTTT
V gene: TRBV25-1
clone size: many
J gene: TRBJ2-2
D gene: TRBD1

CDR3 protein: CASSQVVDRYNEQFF
CDR3 DNA: TGCGCCAGCAGCCAAGTTGTTGATAGATACAATGAGCAGTTCTTC
V gene: TRBV4-3
clone size: -
J gene: TRBJ2-1
D gene: -

CDR3 protein: CASLSGDRGTGQPQHF
CDR3 DNA: TGTGCCAGCTTGTCTGGGGACAGGGGAACGGGTCAGCCCCAGCATTTT
V gene: TRBV6-6
clone size: -
J gene: TRBJ1-5
D gene: TRBD1

CDR3 protein: CASSLQGQGNTIYF
CDR3 DNA: TGTGCCAGCAGCTTACAGGGTCAAGGAAACACCATATATTTT
V gene: TRBV13
clone size: few
J gene: TRBJ1-3
D gene: -